The 9 T cell receptor beta chains below were found in one sample sequenced in a study of cytomegalovirus exposure and HLA in healthy donors. Primers: 60 Vbeta forward and 13 Jbeta reverse. The data were produced by immunoSEQ multiplex PCR, yet TCRdb's version contains in-frame clones alone and is incomplete. This table has about 130,000 clones, around 77% appearing once. What was sequenced was PBMCs. These receptors came from a woman in her 50s in good health and CMV-seronegative.

This chain joins TRBV19 and TRBJ1-5; the D gene is possibly TRBD1 (6 bases). The CDR3 covers 19 residues. CDR1 is LNHDA and CDR2 is SQIVND in the germline V gene (reference sequence). With 0 bases removed from V and 3 bases from J, the gap between germline ends came to 21 bases. CDR3 sequence (DNA): TGTGCCAGTAGTATAGATCTCGCGGCGCAAACAGGGAACAATCAGCCCCAGCATTTT. The encoded protein is CASSIDLAAQTGNNQPQHF.

This chain connects TRBV15 to TRBJ1-1; D is unresolved. The V gene's germline CDR1 is LNHNV and CDR2 YYDKDF (reference sequence). V dropped 0 bases and J dropped 6 bases, with 14 bases sitting between them. CDR3 length: 15 residues. The CDR3 loop is CATSRDNGIVPEAFF. The CDR3 nucleotides are TGTGCCACCAGCAGAGATAACGGGATTGTCCCTGAAGCTTTCTTT.

This chain links TRBV19 with TRBJ2-2; tentatively, D is TRBD1 (6 bases). This CDR3 has 15 residues. Between the trimmed V and J ends, which lost 5 bases and 5 bases, there was a span of 15 bases. CDR1 is LNHDA, CDR2 SQIVND, per germline (reference sequence). The CDR3: CASSPRTVSTGELFF. In nucleotides, the CDR3 is TGTGCCAGTAGTCCCCGGACAGTCAGTACCGGGGAGCTGTTTTTT.

The CDR3 bases are TGTGCCAGCAGCTTGGACACGGGGACCCAGTACTTC. Protein product: CASSLDTGTQYF. The gene calls are TRBV5-6 and TRBJ2-5, with D unresolved. Germline V gene sequence: CDR1 SGHDT, CDR2 YYEEEE. V was shortened by 0 bases and J by 7 bases, with 7 bases between the two germline ends. The CDR3 is 12 amino acids.

The rearrangement uses TRBV18 and TRBJ1-1; D is unclear. V was shortened by 4 bases and J by 4 bases, with 13 bases between the two germline ends. This CDR3 region has 14 residues. CDR1 is KGHSH, CDR2 LQKENI, per germline. CDR3 coding DNA: TGTGCCAGCTCACTCCCGGGTTCGGGCACTGAAGCTTTCTTT. It codes for CASSLPGSGTEAFF.

The chain uses TRBV5-6 and TRBJ2-1; 8 bases are shared with TRBD1. There are 15 residues in the CDR3. Germline values: CDR1 SGHDT, CDR2 YYEEEE. The ends lost 3 bases at V and 4 bases at J; junction bases unmatched: 6. CDR3: CASSWLGQAYNEQFF. In DNA, the CDR3 is TGTGCCAGCAGCTGGCTGGGACAGGCATACAATGAGCAGTTCTTC.

The chain has TRBV2 and TRBJ2-1, with TRBD2 as a possible D gene (5 bases). This CDR3 region has 12 residues. CDR1 and CDR2 (germline): SNHLY, FYNNEI. V gave up 9 bases and J gave up 7 bases, with 13 bases separating them. The CDR3 region is CASSRASNEQFF. For the CDR3, the DNA is TGTGCCAGTTCGAGGGCTAGTAATGAGCAGTTCTTC.

The rearrangement uses TRBV7-3 and TRBJ2-3; TRBD2 matches at 10 bases. CDR1 SGHTA and CDR2 FQGTGA come from the germline V gene. CDR3 size: 15 residues. J gave up 7 bases and V 4 bases, and 8 bases lay outside the gene matches. The CDR3 coding sequence is TGTGCCAGCAGCTCCAGCGGGAGGGCCGAATATACGCAGTATTTT. It yields the protein CASSSSGRAEYTQYF.

A note on this clone: One junction end does not reproduce the germline sequence, and a read error may be involved. This sequence joins TRBV7-2 and TRBJ1-5; the D gene is possibly TRBD1 (6 bases). CDR3 size: 13 residues. Germline CDR1 reads SGHTA; CDR2 reads FQGNSA. The CDR3 spells CASSRRQAQPQNF. The CDR3 coding sequence is TGTGCCAGCAGCCGCCGACAGGCCCAGCCCCAGAATTTT.